One and the same sample provided the 30 T cell receptor beta chains below, sequenced in a study of control samples from healthy donors and cancer patients. TCRdb's table, derived via immunoSEQ multiplex PCR, lists solely in-frame clones and lacks some. The sample lists 70,000 to 75,000 clones, roughly 90% occurring once. Sequencing was carried out using PBMCs. The origin of the receptors is a man aged 55 to 70 with lung cancer.

V and J are TRBV18 and TRBJ1-5; no clear D. The V gene lost 2 bases and the J gene lost 2 bases, with 10 bases spanning the gap. The CDR3 is made up of 15 amino acids. Germline values: CDR1 KGHSH, CDR2 LQKENI. This chain's CDR3 is CASSPAAVGNQPQHF. CDR3 DNA sequence: TGTGCCAGCTCACCAGCGGCAGTAGGCAATCAGCCCCAGCATTTT.

This chain connects TRBV10-2 to TRBJ2-3; 9 bases line up with TRBD2. The CDR3 sequence is 15 residues long. V gave up 3 bases and J gave up 6 bases; unmatched junction bases: 7. CDR1 and CDR2 from the germline V gene are WSHSY and SAAADI. As DNA, the CDR3 is TGCGCCAGCAGTGATCTAGCGGGGCGTTGGGATACGCAGTATTTT. This gives the protein CASSDLAGRWDTQYF.

The chain recombines TRBV5-1 with TRBJ2-5; 12 bases fit TRBD1. Trimming at V came to 4 bases and at J to 5 bases, leaving 9 bases not matched to a gene. In germline, CDR1 is SGHRS, CDR2 YFSETQ. This CDR3 is built from 16 residues. The CDR3 sequence is CASSPAGTGGRETQYF. Written as DNA, the CDR3 is TGCGCCAGCAGCCCTGCCGGGACAGGGGGCAGGGAGACCCAGTACTTC.

The rearrangement links TRBV5-1 to TRBJ2-1, with unresolved D. Per germline, CDR1 SGHRS and CDR2 YFSETQ. The CDR3 is made up of 13 amino acids. Between the trimmed V and J ends, which lost 7 bases and 4 bases, there was a span of 12 bases. Here the CDR3 DNA reads TGCGCCAGCGGGGTCGAGAGGTACAATGAGCAGTTCTTC. Its protein is CASGVERYNEQFF.

The chain links TRBV14 to TRBJ2-1; D is unclear. CDR1 is SGHDN, CDR2 FVKESK, per germline. Trimming took 6 bases from V and 0 from J, leaving 12 bases between them. The CDR3 has 15 amino acids. CDR3 amino acids: CASSRVVSSYNEQFF. CDR3 coding DNA: TGTGCCAGCAGTCGAGTCGTGAGCTCCTACAATGAGCAGTTCTTC. The full variable domain, rest sourced from reference TRBV14 and TRBJ2-1, is EAGVTQFPSHSVIEKGQTVTLRCDPISGHDNLYWYRRVMGKEIKFLLHFVKESKQDESGMPNNRFLAERTGGTYSTLKVQPAELEDSGVYFCASSRVVSSYNEQFFGPGTRLTVL.

The rearrangement uses TRBV5-4 and TRBJ1-1, with D uncertain. CDR3 size: 15 residues. The V gene's germline CDR1 is SGHNT and CDR2 YYREEE (reference sequence). Between the trimmed V and J ends, which lost 4 bases and 4 bases, there was a span of 17 bases. CDR3 sequence: CASSLIGVSVTEAFF. The CDR3 DNA is TGTGCCAGCAGCCTTATCGGGGTATCGGTCACTGAAGCTTTCTTT.

The chain recombines TRBV6-2 or TRBV6-3 with TRBJ2-3; D remains unclear. V was clipped by 4 bases and J by 2 bases, with 7 bases between them. Germline values: CDR1 MNHEY, CDR2 SVGEGT. The CDR3 totals 13 residues. The CDR3 sequence: CASSSLSTDTQYF. Written as DNA, the CDR3 is TGTGCCAGCAGTTCTCTATCCACAGATACGCAGTATTTT.

The chain is built from TRBV5-6 and TRBJ1-3; no firm D call. The CDR3 extends over 13 amino acids. V dropped 0 bases and J dropped 3 bases, with 4 bases sitting between them. Germline loops: CDR1 SGHDT, CDR2 YYEEEE. The chain's CDR3 is CASSLELGNTIYF. The CDR3 nucleotides read TGTGCCAGCAGCTTGGAACTTGGAAACACCATATATTTT.

This chain connects TRBV7-9 to TRBJ2-2; D gene unclear. CDR3 length equals 13 residues. Trimming cost V 3 bases and J 4 bases, with 6 bases left between them. Germline-derived CDR1 and CDR2 are SEHNR and FQNEAQ (reference sequence). The CDR3 here is CASSFHGTGELFF. The CDR3 DNA sequence: TGTGCCAGCAGCTTCCACGGCACCGGGGAGCTGTTTTTT.

V and J are TRBV5-6 and TRBJ1-4, with D possibly TRBD1 on 5 matching bases. The length of the CDR3 is 16 residues. Trimming took 4 bases from V and 0 from J, leaving 13 bases between them. Germline lookup yields CDR1 SGHDT and CDR2 YYEEEE. The CDR3 region is CASSRGRGSTNEKLFF. The CDR3 DNA is TGTGCCAGCAGCCGGGGCCGGGGGTCAACTAATGAAAAACTGTTTTTT.

The V call is TRBV18, the J call TRBJ1-5; no definite D call. This CDR3 is built from 14 residues. Between the trimmed V and J ends, which lost 4 bases and 5 bases, there was a span of 12 bases. Looked up from germline, CDR1 is KGHSH and CDR2 is LQKENI. CDR3 loop: CASSLGGVDQPQHF. CDR3 coding DNA: TGTGCCAGCTCACTCGGCGGGGTGGATCAGCCCCAGCATTTT.

The rearrangement uses TRBV3-1 (or the pseudogene TRBV3-2) and TRBJ2-5, with 8 bases aligning to TRBD1. Germline CDR1 is LGHDT and CDR2 is YNNKEL (reference sequence). The CDR3 consists of 15 residues. V shed 2 bases and J 5 bases; nucleotides not matched to a gene: 7. The CDR3 DNA reads as TGTGCCAGCAGCCAAAGAAGACAGGGGATCGAGACCCAGTACTTC. Protein sequence: CASSQRRQGIETQYF.

The DNA of the CDR3 is TGTGCCAGCAGTGAATTTGGTAATTCACCCCTCCACTTT. Protein: CASSEFGNSPLHF. This chain links TRBV25-1 with TRBJ1-6; D remains ambiguous. With 1 base removed from V and 6 bases from J, the gap between germline ends came to 4 bases. This CDR3 contains 13 residues. CDR1 is MGHDK and CDR2 is SYGVNS in the germline V gene.

This chain connects TRBV2 to TRBJ1-6; no firm D call. The germline V gene encodes CDR1 SNHLY and CDR2 FYNNEI. The CDR3 extends over 11 amino acids. The V end lost 4 bases, the J end lost 7 bases, and 2 bases lay between the germline ends. The CDR3 bases are TGTGCCAGCAGTGTAAATTCACCCCTCCACTTT. Translation: CASSVNSPLHF.

This chain links TRBV7-9 with TRBJ1-1; tentatively, D is TRBD1 (5 bases). V dropped 8 bases and J dropped 1 base, with 8 bases sitting between them. Germline assignment: CDR1 SEHNR and CDR2 FQNEAQ (reference sequence). The CDR3 covers 12 residues. CDR3 amino acids: CASGDRNTEAFF. The CDR3, as DNA: TGTGCCAGCGGCGACAGGAACACTGAAGCTTTCTTT.

The chain links TRBV7-2 to TRBJ2-3, with 12 bases aligning to TRBD2. The CDR3 is 16 residues long. Looked up from germline, CDR1 is SGHTA and CDR2 is FQGNSA. With V trimmed by 4 bases and J by 9 bases, 11 bases remained unmatched. The CDR3 spells CASSSGSSGGANTQYF. The CDR3 nucleotides are TGTGCCAGCAGCTCTGGGTCTAGCGGGGGGGCCAACACGCAGTATTTT.

The genes are TRBV30 and TRBJ1-6, with D tentatively TRBD1 (6 bases). The germline V gene encodes CDR1 GTSNPN and CDR2 SVGIG (reference sequence). The CDR3 contains 14 residues. V was shortened by 0 bases and J by 9 bases, with 12 bases between the two germline ends. CDR3: CAWSVTTGSSPLHF. The CDR3 coding sequence is TGTGCCTGGAGTGTAACCACAGGGTCTTCACCCCTCCACTTT.

The CDR3 nucleotides are TGTGCCAGCAGTTACTCTCTCAATCAGCCCCAGCATTTT. Translated: CASSYSLNQPQHF. This chain connects TRBV6-5 to TRBJ1-5; D gene ambiguous. The CDR3 extends over 13 amino acids. Germline loops: CDR1 MNHEY, CDR2 SVGAGI. Trimming left V 0 bases short and J 3 bases short, with 3 bases between.

This chain connects TRBV20-1 to TRBJ2-7, with 7 bases aligning to TRBD1. Germline V gene lookup returns CDR1 DFQATT and CDR2 SNEGSKA (reference sequence). This CDR3 is 13 amino acids long. After removal of 3 bases from V and 3 bases from J, the junction contained 5 bases not matched to a gene. DNA of the CDR3: TGCAGTGCTAGTAGAACAGGGGACTACGAGCAGTACGTC. It encodes CSASRTGDYEQYV.

The chain has TRBV19 and TRBJ2-3, with 12 bases identical to TRBD1. Germline CDR1 reads LNHDA; CDR2 reads SQIVND (reference sequence). Trimming took 5 bases from V and 6 from J; bases not matched to a gene: 9. The CDR3 is 16 residues long. CDR3 sequence reads: CASSSTAGQGADTQYF. The CDR3 DNA sequence: TGTGCCAGTAGTTCAACCGCGGGACAGGGGGCGGATACGCAGTATTTT.

The J gene is TRBJ1-5, the V gene TRBV12-5; D gene uncertain. The CDR3 has 17 residues. Germline assignment: CDR1 LGHNT and CDR2 FRNRAP. The V gene lost 4 bases and the J gene lost 3 bases, with 19 bases spanning the gap. For the CDR3, the DNA is TGTGCTAGTGGTTACACCCCGGACGGAAGGTTCAATCAGCCCCAGCATTTT. Translated: CASGYTPDGRFNQPQHF.

The chain has TRBV19 and TRBJ2-1, with a tentative D call TRBD2 (7 bases). The CDR3 has 14 amino acids. Trimming took 4 bases from V and 6 from J, leaving 13 bases between them. Germline V gene lookup returns CDR1 LNHDA and CDR2 SQIVND (reference sequence). CDR3 in amino acids: CASSSGGRVNEQFF. CDR3 DNA: TGTGCCAGTAGTAGCGGGGGCCGGGTCAATGAGCAGTTCTTC.

This clone appeared once. The chain recombines TRBV18 with TRBJ2-5; D is unresolved. This CDR3 has 12 residues. CDR1 KGHSH and CDR2 LQKENI come from the germline V gene. With 2 bases removed from V and 5 bases from J, the gap between germline ends came to 6 bases. The CDR3 sequence: CASSPSLETQYF. The CDR3 DNA sequence: TGTGCCAGCTCACCAAGTTTGGAGACCCAGTACTTC.

This sequence joins TRBV7-2 and TRBJ2-7; D gene ambiguous. Germline-derived CDR1 and CDR2 are SGHTA and FQGNSA. The length of the CDR3 is 14 residues. V lost 2 bases and J 3 bases, leaving 11 bases between the germline ends. CDR3 residues: CASSLYSLLYEQYF. In DNA form, the CDR3 reads TGTGCCAGCAGCTTATACTCCCTCCTCTACGAGCAGTACTTC.

The chain recombines TRBV2 with TRBJ2-2, with 8 bases aligning to TRBD2. V shed 6 bases and J 5 bases; nucleotides not matched to a gene: 8. The CDR3 contains 15 residues. Per germline, CDR1 SNHLY and CDR2 FYNNEI. CDR3 coding DNA: TGTGCCAGCAGCTCGTTAGCGGGGTCTACCGGGGAGCTGTTTTTT. It encodes CASSSLAGSTGELFF.

This clone has only one observation. The V call is TRBV6-5, the J call TRBJ1-2; 9 positions agree with TRBD1. This CDR3 has 14 residues. From germline, CDR1 is MNHEY and CDR2 SVGAGI. The ends lost 7 bases at V and 0 bases at J; junction bases unmatched: 3. In DNA, the CDR3 is TGTGCCAGCATTACAGGGGGCTCTAACTATGGCTACACCTTC. Its translation: CASITGGSNYGYTF.

This chain's CDR3 is CAWSSPGVTTGELFF. In nucleotides, the CDR3 is TGTGCCTGGAGTTCCCCGGGGGTTACAACCGGGGAGCTGTTTTTT. The V gene is TRBV30, the J gene TRBJ2-2, with D possibly being TRBD2 (6 bases). This CDR3 has 15 amino acids. The germline V gene encodes CDR1 GTSNPN and CDR2 SVGIG (reference sequence). V dropped 2 bases and J dropped 5 bases, with 15 bases sitting between them. The entire variable domain, with the rest obtained from reference TRBV30 and TRBJ2-2, is as follows: SQTIHQWPATLVQPVGSPLSLECTVEGTSNPNLYWYRQAAGRGLQLLFYSVGIGQISSEVPQNLSASRPQDRQFILSSKKLLLSDSGFYLCAWSSPGVTTGELFFGEGSRLTVL.

This clone was counted between two and nine times. The V call is TRBV7-9, the J call TRBJ1-2; 7 bases line up with TRBD1. This CDR3 spans 14 amino acids. Germline CDR1 SEHNR, CDR2 FQNEAQ (reference sequence). Losses at the gene ends were 4 bases for V and 8 bases for J; bases not matched to a gene: 10. The CDR3 is CASSWTGTVRGYTF. CDR3 bases: TGTGCCAGCAGCTGGACCGGGACAGTTAGAGGCTACACCTTC.

The rearrangement uses TRBV11-2 and TRBJ1-6, with a weak D call TRBD1 (5 bases). Germline loops: CDR1 SGHAT, CDR2 FQNNGV. Trimming removed 5 bases at V and 0 bases at J, with 14 bases between. The length of the CDR3 is 17 residues. The CDR3 reads CASSLRGTSSYNSPLHF. CDR3 nucleotide sequence: TGTGCCAGCAGCCTAAGGGGCACCAGCTCCTATAATTCACCCCTCCACTTT. The full variable domain, rest sourced from reference TRBV11-2 and TRBJ1-6, is EAGVAQSPRYKIIEKRQSVAFWCNPISGHATLYWYQQILGQGPKLLIQFQNNGVVDDSQLPKDRFSAERLKGVDSTLKIQPAKLEDSAVYLCASSLRGTSSYNSPLHFGNGTRLTVT.

The rearrangement links TRBV27 to TRBJ2-5; a weak D match, TRBD2 (5 bases). V lost 2 bases, J lost 4 bases, and 14 bases lay in between. The CDR3 length is 15 residues. Germline V lookup: CDR1 MNHEY, CDR2 SMNVEV (reference sequence). The CDR3 reads CASSLTRVSGETQYF. The CDR3 DNA is TGTGCCAGCAGTTTAACGAGGGTCTCTGGAGAGACCCAGTACTTC.